The next 5 T cell receptor beta chains were all read from a single sample in a study of blood T cell repertoires in COVID-19. Libraries were prepared by immunoSEQ multiplex PCR; TCRdb keeps only in-frame clonotypes and omits some of them. The sample lists 50,000 to 80,000 clones, around 90% occurring once. The sequencing input was peripheral blood. The receptors shown here come from a woman over 75 with active COVID-19.

V and J are TRBV29-1 and TRBJ2-5; 12 bases map to TRBD2. The CDR3 runs 12 residues. The germline V gene has CDR1 SQVTM and CDR2 ANQGSEA. Written as DNA, the CDR3 is TGCCTAGCGGGGGGGCCGGGAGAGACCCAGTACTTC. Its protein product is CLAGGPGETQYF.

This CDR3 reads CSAKAGTNTGELFF. In DNA, the CDR3 is TGCAGCGCCAAGGCCGGGACTAACACCGGGGAGCTGTTTTTT. The rearrangement links TRBV29-1 to TRBJ2-2, with a weak D call TRBD2 (6 bases). The CDR3 is 14 residues long. CDR1 is SQVTM and CDR2 is ANQGSEA in the germline V gene. V lost 7 bases to trimming and J lost 2 bases, with 14 bases between them.

V gene TRBV3-1 (or the pseudogene TRBV3-2) combines with J gene TRBJ2-7, with D possibly TRBD2 on 6 matching bases. The CDR3 spans 14 residues. Per germline, CDR1 LGHDT and CDR2 YNNKEL (reference sequence). Trimming took off 2 bases at V and 0 bases at J, with 8 bases between the two ends. The CDR3, as DNA: TGTGCCAGCAGCCAAACGGGACTCTCCTACGAGCAGTACTTC. This sequence encodes CASSQTGLSYEQYF.

V usage is TRBV6-5 and J usage is TRBJ2-5, with D possibly matching TRBD2 (7 bases). V lost 7 bases, J lost 5 bases, and 17 bases lay in between. The CDR3 loop spans 14 amino acids. Germline V gives CDR1 MNHEY, CDR2 SVGAGI. The CDR3 bases are TGTGCCAGCAACAACCTGGGGAGGGGGGAGACCCAGTACTTC. Protein: CASNNLGRGETQYF.

This clone was seen a few times. This rearrangement joins TRBV30 to TRBJ2-7; D may be TRBD2 (6 bases). Germline assignment: CDR1 GTSNPN and CDR2 SVGIG (reference sequence). This CDR3 has 15 residues. The V end was cut by 2 bases, the J end by 2 bases, with 16 bases between. The CDR3 region is CAWSIDLGGAYEQYF. The CDR3 DNA reads TGTGCCTGGAGTATCGACCTCGGGGGAGCCTACGAGCAGTACTTC.